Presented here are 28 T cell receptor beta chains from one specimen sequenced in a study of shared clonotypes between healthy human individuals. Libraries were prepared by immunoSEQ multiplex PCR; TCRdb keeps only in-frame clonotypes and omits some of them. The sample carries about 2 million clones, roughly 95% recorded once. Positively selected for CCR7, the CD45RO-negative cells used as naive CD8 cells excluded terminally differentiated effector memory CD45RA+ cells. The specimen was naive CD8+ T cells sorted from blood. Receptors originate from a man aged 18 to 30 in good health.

CDR3 DNA sequence: TGCGCCAGCAGCCAAGAGCCAGGGATGGGATACACAGATACGCAGTATTTT. This translates into CASSQEPGMGYTDTQYF. The genes are TRBV4-3 and TRBJ2-3, with a tentative D call TRBD1 (5 bases). The CDR3 contains 17 residues. The V gene's germline CDR1 is LGHNA and CDR2 YSLEER. Trimming stripped 0 bases from V and 2 bases from J, with 15 bases between.

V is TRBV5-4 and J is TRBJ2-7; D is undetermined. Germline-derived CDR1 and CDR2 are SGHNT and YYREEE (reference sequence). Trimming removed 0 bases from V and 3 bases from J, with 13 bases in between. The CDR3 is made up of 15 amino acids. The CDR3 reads CASSLGDPTRYEQYF. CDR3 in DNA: TGTGCCAGCAGCTTGGGGGATCCCACCCGCTACGAGCAGTACTTC.

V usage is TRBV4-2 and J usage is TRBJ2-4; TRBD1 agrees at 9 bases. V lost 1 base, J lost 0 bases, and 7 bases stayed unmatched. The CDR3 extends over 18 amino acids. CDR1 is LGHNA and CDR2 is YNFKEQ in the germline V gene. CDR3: CASSQVIGQGIAKNIQYF. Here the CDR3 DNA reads TGTGCCAGCAGCCAAGTTATTGGACAGGGGATAGCCAAAAACATTCAGTACTTC.

The CDR3 here is CAWRGLAGGPVGELFF. CDR3 coding DNA: TGTGCCTGGAGAGGGCTAGCGGGAGGGCCGGTCGGGGAGCTGTTTTTT. This rearrangement joins TRBV30 to TRBJ2-2; TRBD2 aligns across 12 bases. This CDR3 has 16 amino acids. The V and J ends lost 3 bases and 7 bases, in that order; junction bases with no gene match: 9. Germline loops: CDR1 GTSNPN, CDR2 SVGIG (reference sequence). The entire variable domain, with the rest obtained from reference TRBV30 and TRBJ2-2, is as follows: SQTIHQWPATLVQPVGSPLSLECTVEGTSNPNLYWYRQAAGRGLQLLFYSVGIGQISSEVPQNLSASRPQDRQFILSSKKLLLSDSGFYLCAWRGLAGGPVGELFFGEGSRLTVL.

Written as DNA, the CDR3 is TGTGCCACCAGCAGATGGGAGGGCGACACTGAAGCTTTCTTT. It is translated as CATSRWEGDTEAFF. The chain has TRBV15 and TRBJ1-1; no clear D gene. The ends were cut back, 2 bases at V and 3 bases at J, with 10 bases in the middle. Germline assignment: CDR1 LNHNV and CDR2 YYDKDF (reference sequence). The CDR3 covers 14 residues.

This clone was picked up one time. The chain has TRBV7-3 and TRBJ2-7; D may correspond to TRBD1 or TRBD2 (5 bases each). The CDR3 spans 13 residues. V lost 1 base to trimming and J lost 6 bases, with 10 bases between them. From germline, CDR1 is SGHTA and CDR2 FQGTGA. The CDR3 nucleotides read TGTGCCAGCAGCTTAATGTCTGGGACCGAGCAGTACTTC. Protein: CASSLMSGTEQYF.

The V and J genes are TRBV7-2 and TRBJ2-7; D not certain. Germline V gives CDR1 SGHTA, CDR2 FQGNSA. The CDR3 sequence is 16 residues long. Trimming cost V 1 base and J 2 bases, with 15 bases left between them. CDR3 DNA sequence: TGTGCCAGCAGCTTAGATTGGGTTGAGAATACCTACGAGCAGTACTTC. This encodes CASSLDWVENTYEQYF. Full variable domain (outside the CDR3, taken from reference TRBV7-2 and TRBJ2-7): GAGVSQSPSNKVTEKGKDVELRCDPISGHTALYWYRQSLGQGLEFLIYFQGNSAPDKSGLPSDRFSAERTGGSVSTLTIQRTQQEDSAVYLCASSLDWVENTYEQYFGPGTRLTVT.

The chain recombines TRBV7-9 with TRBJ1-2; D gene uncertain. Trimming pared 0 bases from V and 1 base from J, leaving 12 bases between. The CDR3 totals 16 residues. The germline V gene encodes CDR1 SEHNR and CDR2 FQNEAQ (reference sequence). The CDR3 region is CASSLAGIEVNYGYTF. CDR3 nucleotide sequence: TGTGCCAGCAGCTTAGCTGGGATTGAGGTTAACTATGGCTACACCTTC.

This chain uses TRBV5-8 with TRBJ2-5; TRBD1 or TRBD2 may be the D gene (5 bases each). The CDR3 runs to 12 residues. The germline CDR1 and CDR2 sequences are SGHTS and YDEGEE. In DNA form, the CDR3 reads TGTGCAGGGACGCCGAACGGGGAGACCCAGTACTTC. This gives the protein CAGTPNGETQYF.

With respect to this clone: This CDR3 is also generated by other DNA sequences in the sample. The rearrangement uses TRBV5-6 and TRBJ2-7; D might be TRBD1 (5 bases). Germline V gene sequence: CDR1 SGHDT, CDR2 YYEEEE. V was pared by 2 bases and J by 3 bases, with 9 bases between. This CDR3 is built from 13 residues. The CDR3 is CASSLGAGYEQYF. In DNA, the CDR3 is TGTGCCAGCAGCTTAGGGGCAGGCTACGAGCAGTACTTC.

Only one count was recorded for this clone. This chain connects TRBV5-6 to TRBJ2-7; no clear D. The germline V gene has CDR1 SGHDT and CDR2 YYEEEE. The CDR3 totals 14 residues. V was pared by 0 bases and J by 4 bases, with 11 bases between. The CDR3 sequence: CASSLGSSWYEQYF. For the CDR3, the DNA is TGTGCCAGCAGCTTGGGCAGCTCCTGGTACGAGCAGTACTTC.

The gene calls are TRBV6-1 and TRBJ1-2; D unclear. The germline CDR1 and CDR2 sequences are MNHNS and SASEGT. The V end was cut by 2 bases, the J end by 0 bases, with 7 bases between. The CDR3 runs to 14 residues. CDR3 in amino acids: CASSERVPNYGYTF. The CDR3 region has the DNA TGTGCCAGCAGTGAACGGGTTCCTAACTATGGCTACACCTTC.

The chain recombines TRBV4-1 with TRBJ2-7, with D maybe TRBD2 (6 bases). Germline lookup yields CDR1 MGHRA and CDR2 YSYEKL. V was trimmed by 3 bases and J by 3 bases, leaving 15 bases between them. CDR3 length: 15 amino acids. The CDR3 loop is CASSQMLASDYEQYF. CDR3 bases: TGCGCCAGCAGCCAGATGCTAGCGAGTGACTACGAGCAGTACTTC.

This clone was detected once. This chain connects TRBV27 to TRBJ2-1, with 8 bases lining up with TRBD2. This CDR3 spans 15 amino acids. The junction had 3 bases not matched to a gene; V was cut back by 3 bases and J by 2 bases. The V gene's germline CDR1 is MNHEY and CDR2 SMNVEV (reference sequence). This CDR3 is CASSFGGGTYNEQFF. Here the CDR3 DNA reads TGTGCCAGCAGTTTTGGCGGGGGGACCTACAATGAGCAGTTCTTC.

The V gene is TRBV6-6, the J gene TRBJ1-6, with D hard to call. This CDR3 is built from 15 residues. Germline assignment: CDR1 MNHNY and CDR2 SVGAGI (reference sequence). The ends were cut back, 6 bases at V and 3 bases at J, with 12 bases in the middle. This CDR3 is CASSPLASYNSPLHF. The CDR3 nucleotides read TGTGCCAGCAGCCCCCTGGCCAGCTATAATTCACCCCTCCACTTT.

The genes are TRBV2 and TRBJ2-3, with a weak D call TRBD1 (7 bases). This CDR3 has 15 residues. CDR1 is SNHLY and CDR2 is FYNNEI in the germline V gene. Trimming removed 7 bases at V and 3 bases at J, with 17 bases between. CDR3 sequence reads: CASMAGQSLTDTQYF. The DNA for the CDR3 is TGTGCCAGCATGGCGGGACAGAGCTTAACAGATACGCAGTATTTT.

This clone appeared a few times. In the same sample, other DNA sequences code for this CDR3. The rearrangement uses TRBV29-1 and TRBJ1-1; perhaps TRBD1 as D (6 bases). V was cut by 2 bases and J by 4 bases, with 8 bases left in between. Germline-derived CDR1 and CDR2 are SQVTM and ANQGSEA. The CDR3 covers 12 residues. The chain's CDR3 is CSVERGGTEAFF. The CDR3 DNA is TGCAGCGTTGAAAGAGGGGGCACTGAAGCTTTCTTT.

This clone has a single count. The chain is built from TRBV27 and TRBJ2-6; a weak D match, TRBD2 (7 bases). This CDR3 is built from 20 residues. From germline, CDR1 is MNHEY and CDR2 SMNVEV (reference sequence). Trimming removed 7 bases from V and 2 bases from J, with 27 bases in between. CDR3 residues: CASTNDRGGPPSAGANVLTF. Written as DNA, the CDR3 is TGTGCCAGCACCAACGATAGGGGGGGGCCCCCCAGCGCTGGGGCCAACGTCCTGACTTTC. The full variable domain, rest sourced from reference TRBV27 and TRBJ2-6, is EAQVTQNPRYLITVTGKKLTVTCSQNMNHEYMSWYRQDPGLGLRQIYYSMNVEVTDKGDVPEGYKVSRKEKRNFPLILESPSPNQTSLYFCASTNDRGGPPSAGANVLTFGAGSRLTVL.

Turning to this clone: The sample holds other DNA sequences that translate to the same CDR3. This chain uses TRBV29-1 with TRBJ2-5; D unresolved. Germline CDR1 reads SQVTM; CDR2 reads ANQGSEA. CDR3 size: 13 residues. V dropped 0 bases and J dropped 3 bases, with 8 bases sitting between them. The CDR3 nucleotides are TGCAGCGTTGAAGATCGCCTCGAAGAGACCCAGTACTTC. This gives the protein CSVEDRLEETQYF.

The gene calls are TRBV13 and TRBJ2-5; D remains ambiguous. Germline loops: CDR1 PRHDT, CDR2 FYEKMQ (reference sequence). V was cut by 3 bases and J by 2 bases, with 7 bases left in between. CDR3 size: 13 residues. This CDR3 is CASSLDLQETQYF. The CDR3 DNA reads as TGTGCCAGCAGCTTGGACCTTCAAGAGACCCAGTACTTC.

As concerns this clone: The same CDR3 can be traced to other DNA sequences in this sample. The chain's CDR3 is CASSLVGTTGELFF. The CDR3 DNA reads TGTGCCAGCAGCTTGGTAGGGACTACCGGGGAGCTGTTTTTT. The chain joins TRBV5-8 to TRBJ2-2; a possible D gene is TRBD2 (6 bases). Germline CDR1 SGHTS, CDR2 YDEGEE. Trimming removed 0 bases from V and 5 bases from J, with 8 bases in between. The CDR3 is 14 residues long.

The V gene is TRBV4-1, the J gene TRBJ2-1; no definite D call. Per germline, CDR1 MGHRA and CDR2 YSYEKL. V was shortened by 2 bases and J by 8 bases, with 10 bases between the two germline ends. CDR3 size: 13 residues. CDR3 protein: CASSQLDLDEQFF. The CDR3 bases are TGCGCCAGCAGCCAACTGGATTTGGATGAGCAGTTCTTC.

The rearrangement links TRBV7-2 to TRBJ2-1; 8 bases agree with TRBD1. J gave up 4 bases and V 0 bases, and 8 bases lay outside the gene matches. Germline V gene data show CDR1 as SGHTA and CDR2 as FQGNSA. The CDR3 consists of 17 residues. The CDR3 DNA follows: TGTGCCAGCAGCTTAGCCCCCGGGACAGGCCTTTACAATGAGCAGTTCTTC. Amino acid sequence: CASSLAPGTGLYNEQFF.

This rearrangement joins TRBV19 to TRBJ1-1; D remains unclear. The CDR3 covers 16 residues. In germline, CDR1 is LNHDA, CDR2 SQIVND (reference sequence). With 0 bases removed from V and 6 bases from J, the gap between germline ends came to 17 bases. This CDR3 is CASSIDREGLWAEAFF. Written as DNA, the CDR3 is TGTGCCAGTAGTATAGATCGGGAGGGATTATGGGCTGAAGCTTTCTTT.

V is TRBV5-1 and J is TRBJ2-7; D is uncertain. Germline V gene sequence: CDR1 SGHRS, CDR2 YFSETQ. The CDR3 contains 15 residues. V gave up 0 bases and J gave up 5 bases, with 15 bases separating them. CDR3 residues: CASSLGSVNPDEQYF. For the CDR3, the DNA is TGCGCCAGCAGCTTGGGGTCGGTCAACCCGGACGAGCAGTACTTC.

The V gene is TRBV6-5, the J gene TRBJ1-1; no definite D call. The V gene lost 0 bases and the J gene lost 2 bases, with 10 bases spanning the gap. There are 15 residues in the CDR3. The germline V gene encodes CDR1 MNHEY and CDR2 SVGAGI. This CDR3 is CASSYSGSFNTEAFF. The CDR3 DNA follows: TGTGCCAGCAGTTACTCGGGCAGCTTCAACACTGAAGCTTTCTTT.

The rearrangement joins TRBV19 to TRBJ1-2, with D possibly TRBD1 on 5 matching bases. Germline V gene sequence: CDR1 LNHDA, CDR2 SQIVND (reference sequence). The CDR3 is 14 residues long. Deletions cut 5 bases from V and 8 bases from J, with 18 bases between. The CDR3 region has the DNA TGTGCCAGTAGTCCTTCGGGACCCCACGAGGGCTACACCTTC. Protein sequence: CASSPSGPHEGYTF.

The CDR3 nucleotides are TGTGCCAGTAGTATTCCGGGACAGGGGGCGAGAAATAGCAATCAGCCCCAGCATTTT. This sequence encodes CASSIPGQGARNSNQPQHF. The genes are TRBV19 and TRBJ1-5, with 12 bases identical to TRBD1. Trimming removed 3 bases from V and 0 bases from J; junction bases left unmatched: 9. Germline CDR1 reads LNHDA; CDR2 reads SQIVND (reference sequence). This CDR3 has 19 residues.